This T cell receptor (beta chain) originates from a study of control samples from healthy donors and cancer patients. The protocol was immunoSEQ multiplex PCR, while the TCRdb copy is restricted to in-frame clones and leaves out a portion. The sample holds 90,000 to 100,000 clones; approximately 80% are singletons and the top ten take 10% to 13%. The CDR3 runs to 13 residues. Germline-derived CDR1 and CDR2 are MRHNA and SNTAGT. V lost 4 bases to trimming and J lost 7 bases, with 11 bases between them. The chain employs TRBV6-4 and TRBJ2-1, with D perhaps being TRBD1 or TRBD2 (5 bases each). Specimen: blood. The source of this sequence is a woman in her twenties or thirties in good health. The CDR3 spells CASSAREQNEQFF. The DNA for the CDR3 is TGTGCCAGCAGTGCCAGGGAGCAGAATGAGCAGTTCTTC.